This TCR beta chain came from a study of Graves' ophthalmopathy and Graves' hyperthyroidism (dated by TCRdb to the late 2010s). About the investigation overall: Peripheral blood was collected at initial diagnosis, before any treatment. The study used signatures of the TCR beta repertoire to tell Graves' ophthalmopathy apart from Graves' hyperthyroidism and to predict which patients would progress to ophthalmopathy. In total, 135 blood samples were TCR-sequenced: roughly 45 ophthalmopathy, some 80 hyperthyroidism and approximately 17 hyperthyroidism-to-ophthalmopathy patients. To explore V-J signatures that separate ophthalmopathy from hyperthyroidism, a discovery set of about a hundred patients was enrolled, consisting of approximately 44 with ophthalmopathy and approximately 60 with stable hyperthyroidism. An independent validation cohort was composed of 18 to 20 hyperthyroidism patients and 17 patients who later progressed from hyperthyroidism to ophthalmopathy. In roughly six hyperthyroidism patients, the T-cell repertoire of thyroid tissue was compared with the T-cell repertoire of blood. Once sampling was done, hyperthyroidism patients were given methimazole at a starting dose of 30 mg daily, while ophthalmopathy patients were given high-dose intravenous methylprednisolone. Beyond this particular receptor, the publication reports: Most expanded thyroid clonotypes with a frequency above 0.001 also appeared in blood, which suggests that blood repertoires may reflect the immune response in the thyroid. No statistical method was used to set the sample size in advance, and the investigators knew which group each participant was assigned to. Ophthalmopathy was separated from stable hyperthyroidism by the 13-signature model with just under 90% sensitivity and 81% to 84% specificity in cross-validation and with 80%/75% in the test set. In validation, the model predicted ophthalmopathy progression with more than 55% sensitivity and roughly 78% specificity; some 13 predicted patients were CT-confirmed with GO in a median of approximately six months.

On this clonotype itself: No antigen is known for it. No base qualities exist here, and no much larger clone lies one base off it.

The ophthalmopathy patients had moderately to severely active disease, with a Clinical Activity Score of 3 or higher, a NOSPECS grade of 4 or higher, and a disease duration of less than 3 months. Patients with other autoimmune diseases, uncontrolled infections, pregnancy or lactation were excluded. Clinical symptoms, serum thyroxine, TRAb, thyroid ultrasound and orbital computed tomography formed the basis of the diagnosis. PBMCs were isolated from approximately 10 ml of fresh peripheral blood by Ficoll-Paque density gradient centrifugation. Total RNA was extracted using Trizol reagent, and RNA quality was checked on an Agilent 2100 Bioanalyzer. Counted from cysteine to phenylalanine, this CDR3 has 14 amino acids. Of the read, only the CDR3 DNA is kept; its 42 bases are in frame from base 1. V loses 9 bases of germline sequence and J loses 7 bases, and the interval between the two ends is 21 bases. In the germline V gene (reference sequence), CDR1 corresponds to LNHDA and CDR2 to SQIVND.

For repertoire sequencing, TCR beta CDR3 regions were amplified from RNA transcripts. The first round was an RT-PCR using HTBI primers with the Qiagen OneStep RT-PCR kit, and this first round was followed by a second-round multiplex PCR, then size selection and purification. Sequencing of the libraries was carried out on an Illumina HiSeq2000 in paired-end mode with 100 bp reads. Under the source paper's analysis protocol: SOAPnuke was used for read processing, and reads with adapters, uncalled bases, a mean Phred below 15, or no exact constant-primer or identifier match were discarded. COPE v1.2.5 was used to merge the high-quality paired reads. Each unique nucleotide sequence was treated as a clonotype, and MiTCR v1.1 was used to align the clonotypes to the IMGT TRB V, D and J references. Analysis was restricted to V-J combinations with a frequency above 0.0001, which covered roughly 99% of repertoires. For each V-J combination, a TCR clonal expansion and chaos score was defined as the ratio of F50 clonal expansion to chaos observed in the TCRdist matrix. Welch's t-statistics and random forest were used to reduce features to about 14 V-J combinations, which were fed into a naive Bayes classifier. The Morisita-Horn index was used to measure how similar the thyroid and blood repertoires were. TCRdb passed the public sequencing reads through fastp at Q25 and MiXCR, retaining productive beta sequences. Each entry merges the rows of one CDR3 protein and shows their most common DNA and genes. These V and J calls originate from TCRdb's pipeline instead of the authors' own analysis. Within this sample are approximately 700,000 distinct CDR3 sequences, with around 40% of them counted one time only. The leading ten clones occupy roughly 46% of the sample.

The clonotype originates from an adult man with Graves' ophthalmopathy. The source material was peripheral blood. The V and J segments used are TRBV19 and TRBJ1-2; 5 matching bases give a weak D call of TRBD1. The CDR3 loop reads CASSFDSRAFGYTF. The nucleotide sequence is TGTGCCAGCAGTTTTGACAGCCGAGCTTTTGGCTACACCTTC.